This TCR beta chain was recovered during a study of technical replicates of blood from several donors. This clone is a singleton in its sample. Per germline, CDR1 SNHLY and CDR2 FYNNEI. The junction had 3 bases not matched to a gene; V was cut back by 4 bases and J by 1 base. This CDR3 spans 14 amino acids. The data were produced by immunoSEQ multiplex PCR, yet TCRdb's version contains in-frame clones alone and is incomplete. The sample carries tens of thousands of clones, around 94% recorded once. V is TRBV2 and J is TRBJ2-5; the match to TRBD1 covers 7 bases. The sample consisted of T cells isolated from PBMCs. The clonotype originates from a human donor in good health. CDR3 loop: CASSGRQGQETQYF. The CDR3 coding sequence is TGTGCCAGCAGTGGCCGACAGGGCCAAGAGACCCAGTACTTC.